A single sample is the source of the 29 T cell receptor beta chains below, sequenced in a study of T cells in women clearing cervical HPV infection. Here immunoSEQ multiplex PCR was the method, and the copy in TCRdb shows in-frame clones only, minus some. The sample holds fewer than 25,000 clones. Sequenced sample: blood buffy coat. The receptors stem from a woman aged 18-70 years with a cervical HPV16 infection that either progressed to CIN3+ or cleared (not recorded which).

Worth noting for this clone: The missing CDR3 end, 3 residues past where the read stops, is filled in from the germline J gene. The chain combines TRBV7-9 with TRBJ1-2; D is uncertain. The CDR3 extends over 14 amino acids. The germline gives CDR1 SEHNR, CDR2 FQNEAQ (reference sequence). The CDR3 DNA, read in part, is TGTGCCACTACCGGGTCCTTAAGCTCCTACGAC. Translated: CATTGSLSSYD. The complete CDR3 reads CATTGSLSSYDYTF.

Comment on this clone: The sequence runs out 3 residues before the end of the CDR3; the remainder is reconstructed from the germline J gene. The gene calls are TRBV18 and TRBJ2-1; TRBD1 matches 11 bases. The CDR3 consists of 15 residues. Per germline, CDR1 KGHSH and CDR2 LQKENI. The trim removed 4 bases at V and 7 bases at J, leaving 6 bases unmatched. The CDR3 here is CASSQRTGGWNEQFF. Partial CDR3 DNA: TGTGCCAGCTCACAAAGGACAGGGGGCTGGAATGAG.

With respect to this clone: The read ends 3 residues shy of where the CDR3 ends; the end is completed using the germline J gene. This chain uses TRBV7-3 with TRBJ2-3; D is perhaps TRBD1 (5 bases). V lost 2 bases, J lost 2 bases, and 8 bases lay in between. This CDR3 contains 14 residues. CDR1 and CDR2 from the germline V gene are SGHTA and FQGTGA. The CDR3 is CASSLQGFTDTQYF. Incomplete CDR3 DNA: TGTGCCAGCAGCTTACAGGGATTCACAGATACG.

As for this clone: The sequence runs out 3 residues before the end of the CDR3; the remainder is reconstructed from the germline J gene. The V call is TRBV13, the J call TRBJ1-4; 10 bases fit TRBD1. V was clipped by 10 bases and J by 8 bases; unmatched bases: 10. This CDR3 contains 14 residues. The germline gives CDR1 PRHDT, CDR2 FYEKMQ (reference sequence). Incomplete CDR3 DNA: TGTGCCACCGCTATAGGGACAGGGGAAGAAAAA. Translated: CATAIGTGEEK. The entire CDR3 protein reads CATAIGTGEEKLFF.

CDR3 in amino acids: CASSSQGTDTQYF. Incomplete CDR3 DNA: TGTGCCAGCAGCTCGCAGGGCACAGATACG. This chain joins TRBV5-6 and TRBJ2-3; D is undetermined. The read ends 3 residues early relative to the CDR3; the germline J gene fills the gap. Germline values: CDR1 SGHDT, CDR2 YYEEEE. This CDR3 has 13 amino acids. Trimming pared 3 bases from V and 1 base from J, leaving 6 bases between.

Details on this clone: The read finishes 3 residues shy of the CDR3 end, and the germline J gene is used to complete it. J is TRBJ2-7 and V is TRBV7-3; tentative D call: TRBD2 (5 bases). Germline V gene lookup returns CDR1 SGHTA and CDR2 FQGTGA. This CDR3 has 14 amino acids. V shed 1 base and J shed 6 bases, with 13 bases lying between them. CDR3 DNA (partial): TGTGCCAGCAGCTTAAATGCTGAGGGCCCCGAG. Protein product: CASSLNAEGPE. In full, the CDR3 reads CASSLNAEGPEQYF.

Turning to this clone: From the germline J gene comes the end of the CDR3, since the read stops 3 residues before it. This chain connects TRBV30 to TRBJ2-7; 8 bases line up with TRBD1. J was trimmed by 4 bases and V by 2 bases; bases with no gene match: 4. There are 13 residues in the CDR3. Germline-derived CDR1 and CDR2 are GTSNPN and SVGIG (reference sequence). CDR3: CAWSQGARYEQYF. CDR3 DNA, as far as it was read: TGTGCCTGGAGTCAGGGGGCGAGGTACGAG.

Note on this clone: The CDR3 is cut off 3 residues early in the read; its end comes from the germline J gene. The chain employs TRBV20-1 and TRBJ1-1; D is perhaps TRBD1 (5 bases). CDR1 and CDR2 from the germline V gene are DFQATT and SNEGSKA (reference sequence). V lost 4 bases to trimming and J lost 7 bases, with 10 bases between them. The CDR3 is made up of 11 amino acids. The CDR3 loop is CSAIRQFEAFF. CDR3 DNA, as far as it was read: TGCAGTGCTATAAGACAGTTTGAA.

As for this clone: Sequencing ends 3 residues short of the CDR3 end; the germline J gene provides the rest. The chain employs TRBV7-9 and TRBJ2-5, with 9 bases lining up with TRBD1. The CDR3 is 14 amino acids. With 2 bases clipped from V and 3 bases from J, the junction kept 1 base outside the gene matches. Germline-derived CDR1 and CDR2 are SEHNR and FQNEAQ (reference sequence). The chain's CDR3 is CASSLRDREETQYF. The covered CDR3 bases are TGTGCCAGCAGCTTAAGGGACAGGGAAGAGACC.

Points on this clone: The sequence runs out 3 residues before the end of the CDR3; the remainder is reconstructed from the germline J gene. The chain joins TRBV5-6 to TRBJ2-7; 10 bases agree with TRBD1. V dropped 0 bases and J dropped 6; count of bases not matched to a gene: 0. Germline V gives CDR1 SGHDT, CDR2 YYEEEE. The CDR3 runs 13 residues. The sequenced CDR3 bases are TGTGCCAGCAGCTTGGGGACAGGGGGCGAG. Translated, it gives CASSLGTGGE. The CDR3 in its entirety is CASSLGTGGEQYF.

As concerns this clone: The read stops 3 residues short of the end of the CDR3; the missing end is completed from the germline J gene. This rearrangement joins TRBV11-3 to TRBJ2-3, with 7 bases lining up with TRBD1. The ends lost 8 bases at V and 0 bases at J; junction bases unmatched: 2. The CDR3 totals 13 residues. The germline V gene has CDR1 SGHNT and CDR2 YENEEA. The CDR3: CASSGQSTDTQYF. The DNA read from the CDR3 is TGTGCCAGCTCGGGACAGAGCACAGATACG.

As concerns this clone: The read ends 3 residues shy of where the CDR3 ends; the end is completed using the germline J gene. V usage is TRBV5-6 and J usage is TRBJ2-3; TRBD2 is a possible D gene (6 bases). The CDR3 contains 15 residues. V was pared by 6 bases and J by 4 bases, with 18 bases between. Germline V gives CDR1 SGHDT, CDR2 YYEEEE. The CDR3 protein is CASTLVSGRADTQYF. The sequenced CDR3 bases are TGTGCCAGCACCCTAGTAAGCGGGCGGGCAGATACG.

Comment on this clone: The read is 3 residues too short to cover the CDR3 end, so that end is filled in from the germline J gene. V gene TRBV20-1 combines with J gene TRBJ1-5; unclear D gene. The CDR3 loop spans 12 amino acids. V was cut by 6 bases and J by 4 bases, with 10 bases left in between. Germline V gene lookup returns CDR1 DFQATT and CDR2 SNEGSKA (reference sequence). CDR3 amino acids: CSARAFNQPQHF. The part of the CDR3 DNA that was read is TGCAGTGCGAGGGCCTTTAATCAGCCC.

On this clone: The CDR3 end falls 3 residues outside the read, so it is completed with the germline J gene. The V call is TRBV7-8, the J call TRBJ2-7; 7 bases align to TRBD2. V was clipped by 6 bases and J by 1 base; unmatched bases: 9. The germline V gene has CDR1 SGHVS and CDR2 FQNEAQ. The CDR3 runs 15 residues. CDR3 DNA, as far as it was read: TGTGCCAGCAGTTCTCGAACTAGCGTATCCTACGAG. It encodes CASSSRTSVSYE. The entire CDR3 sequence reads CASSSRTSVSYEQYF.

About this clone itself: The read falls 3 residues short of the CDR3 end, and the missing part is taken from the germline J gene. This sequence joins TRBV30 and TRBJ2-1, with D unclear. The CDR3 totals 11 residues. Germline V gene data show CDR1 as GTSNPN and CDR2 as SVGIG (reference sequence). V lost 1 base, J lost 8 bases, and 6 bases lay in between. CDR3 loop: CAWSATYEQFF. The DNA read from the CDR3 is TGTGCCTGGAGTGCGACATATGAG. The whole variable domain, remainder taken from reference TRBV30 and TRBJ2-1, is SQTIHQWPATLVQPVGSPLSLECTVEGTSNPNLYWYRQAAGRGLQLLFYSVGIGQISSEVPQNLSASRPQDRQFILSSKKLLLSDSGFYLCAWSATYEQFFGPGTRLTVL.

The CDR3 reads CASSQTAQTNTEAFF. The CDR3 bases that were read are TGCGCCAGCAGCCAAACGGCACAGACGAACACTGAA. This chain uses TRBV5-1 with TRBJ1-1; D ambiguous. The CDR3 end lies 3 residues beyond the end of the read and is filled in from the germline J gene. V shed 4 bases and J shed 1 base, with 14 bases lying between them. Germline CDR1 SGHRS, CDR2 YFSETQ. This CDR3 has 15 residues.

Comments on this clone: The CDR3 goes on 3 residues after the read ends, and that part is filled in from the germline J gene. The chain combines TRBV18 with TRBJ1-2; D remains unclear. The CDR3 spans 13 residues. The germline CDR1 and CDR2 sequences are KGHSH and LQKENI. The CDR3 DNA, read in part, is TGTGCCAGCTCACTAGCGGGAGGCTACGAC. Residues: CASSLAGGYD. In full, the CDR3 reads CASSLAGGYDYTF.

To note about this clone: Read sequence stops 3 residues before the CDR3 end, and the germline J gene provides the missing end. V usage is TRBV18 and J usage is TRBJ2-5; D possibly corresponds to TRBD2 (6 bases). The CDR3 is made up of 14 amino acids. Germline assignment: CDR1 KGHSH and CDR2 LQKENI. V dropped 1 base and J dropped 1 base, with 7 bases sitting between them. CDR3 DNA (partial): TGTGCCAGCTCACCACGGGGGGTCCAAGAGACC. Amino acid sequence: CASSPRGVQET. The complete CDR3 protein is CASSPRGVQETQYF.

Details on this clone: The read ends 3 residues shy of where the CDR3 ends; the end is completed using the germline J gene. This chain links TRBV7-8 with TRBJ2-5; 11 nucleotides match TRBD2. CDR3 size: 17 residues. Trimming cost V 6 bases and J 0 bases; bases outside gene matches: 9. Per the germline V gene, CDR1 is SGHVS and CDR2 is FQNEAQ. The sequenced part of the CDR3 DNA is TGTGCCAGCAGTCTTACTCCGGGACTAGCGGACCAAGAGACC. Translated: CASSLTPGLADQET. In full, the CDR3 is CASSLTPGLADQETQYF.

Comment on this clone: Read sequence stops 3 residues before the CDR3 end, and the germline J gene provides the missing end. The chain couples TRBV18 to TRBJ1-2, with D tentatively TRBD1 (6 bases). The CDR3 is made up of 14 amino acids. The germline CDR1 and CDR2 sequences are KGHSH and LQKENI. The CDR3 region is CASFKGGAPYDYTF. CDR3 bases read: TGTGCCAGCTTCAAAGGGGGGGCCCCCTACGAC.

Regarding this clone: The CDR3 end falls 3 residues outside the read, so it is completed with the germline J gene. This sequence joins TRBV2 and TRBJ1-2; tentative D call: TRBD1 (6 bases). V shed 8 bases and J shed 7 bases, with 17 bases lying between them. There are 13 residues in the CDR3. Germline V lookup: CDR1 SNHLY, CDR2 FYNNEI. CDR3 DNA, as far as it was read: TGTGCCAGCCGACCAGGGGAGATCGGTGGC. Its protein product is CASRPGEIGG. In full, the CDR3 is CASRPGEIGGYTF.

The CDR3: CASSSQGVSNSPLHF. CDR3 DNA (partial): TGTGCCAGCAGCTCTCAGGGGGTCTCTAATTCACCC. V usage is TRBV7-9 and J usage is TRBJ1-6; 7 positions agree with TRBD1. The read gets to within 3 residues of the CDR3 end, and the germline J gene fills in the rest. Germline-derived CDR1 and CDR2 are SEHNR and FQNEAQ (reference sequence). Trimming at V came to 4 bases and at J to 6 bases, leaving 6 bases not matched to a gene. This CDR3 comprises 15 residues. Looking up the rest from reference TRBV7-9 and TRBJ1-6 gives the full variable domain: DTGVSQNPRHKITKRGQNVTFRCDPISEHNRLYWYRQTLGQGPEFLTYFQNEAQLEKSRLLSDRFSAERPKGSFSTLEIQRTEQGDSAMYLCASSSQGVSNSPLHFGNGTRLTVT.

A word on this clone: The read ends 3 residues shy of where the CDR3 ends; the end is completed using the germline J gene. The rearrangement joins TRBV10-2 to TRBJ2-7; 7 bases are a match to TRBD1. The CDR3 has 14 residues. The V segment lost 3 bases and the J segment 3 bases; nucleotides outside the gene matches: 5. The V gene's germline CDR1 is WSHSY and CDR2 SAAADI. The CDR3 reads CASSDDRVGYEQYF. The covered CDR3 bases are TGCGCCAGCAGTGACGACAGGGTTGGCTACGAG.

Concerning this clone itself: The read terminates 3 residues ahead of where the CDR3 ends, so the germline J gene completes it. This rearrangement joins TRBV5-1 to TRBJ1-4; a possible D gene is TRBD1 (5 bases). Per the germline V gene, CDR1 is SGHRS and CDR2 is YFSETQ. CDR3 length: 14 amino acids. V was shortened by 3 bases and J by 3 bases, with 9 bases between the two germline ends. Partial CDR3 DNA: TGCGCCAGCAGCTGGGGGGAGCCTAATGAAAAA. Residues: CASSWGEPNEK. The entire CDR3 protein is CASSWGEPNEKLFF.

About this clone itself: With the read ending 3 residues before the CDR3 end, the germline J gene is used to fill in that end. The chain combines TRBV5-1 with TRBJ1-1; D is undetermined. Germline CDR1 is SGHRS and CDR2 is YFSETQ. The CDR3 covers 13 residues. Between the trimmed V and J ends, which lost 4 bases and 6 bases, there was a span of 13 bases. The CDR3 loop reads CASSVRQLAEAFF. CDR3 bases read: TGCGCCAGCAGCGTACGACAATTGGCTGAA.

In regard to this clone: The CDR3 end lies 3 residues beyond the end of the read and is filled in from the germline J gene. The chain has TRBV5-1 and TRBJ2-1, with TRBD2 identical over 11 bases. Germline values: CDR1 SGHRS, CDR2 YFSETQ. With V trimmed by 4 bases and J by 9 bases, 12 bases remained unmatched. This CDR3 is 16 amino acids long. CDR3 DNA (partial): TGCGCCAGCAGCACCCTTAGCGGGGGGGCAAGCGGTGAG. Protein: CASSTLSGGASGE. The whole CDR3 reads CASSTLSGGASGEQFF.

On this clone: The CDR3 extends 3 residues past the end of the read, so its final part is completed from the germline J gene. This chain connects TRBV7-3 to TRBJ1-2; 7 bases align to TRBD1. The CDR3 is 16 amino acids. Germline assignment: CDR1 SGHTA and CDR2 FQGTGA. Trimming took 3 bases from V and 2 from J; bases not matched to a gene: 9. The DNA read from the CDR3 is TGTGCCAGCAGCTTGACCCCTAAGGGACAGAACTATGGC. Encoded protein: CASSLTPKGQNYG. The whole CDR3 is CASSLTPKGQNYGYTF.

In regard to this clone: The sequenced fragment ends 3 residues before the CDR3 boundary, so the rest is inferred from the germline J gene. The chain recombines TRBV6-1 with TRBJ2-1; TRBD2 is a possible D gene (6 bases). From germline, CDR1 is MNHNS and CDR2 SASEGT. The CDR3 covers 15 residues. V was shortened by 1 base and J by 0 bases, with 7 bases between the two germline ends. The CDR3 protein is CASSEGRGSYNEQFF. The CDR3 DNA, read in part, is TGTGCCAGCAGTGAAGGGCGGGGCTCCTACAATGAG.

With regard to this clone: The read stops 3 residues short of the end of the CDR3; the missing end is completed from the germline J gene. This sequence joins TRBV2 and TRBJ1-2; 8 bases fit TRBD1. CDR1 and CDR2 from the germline V gene are SNHLY and FYNNEI. CDR3 length: 14 amino acids. The V and J ends lost 4 bases and 3 bases, in that order; junction bases with no gene match: 4. CDR3 bases read: TGTGCCAGCAGTGGCGGACAGGGAGACTATGGC. Protein product: CASSGGQGDYG. From start to end, the CDR3 is CASSGGQGDYGYTF. Looking up the rest from reference TRBV2 and TRBJ1-2 gives the full variable domain: EPEVTQTPSHQVTQMGQEVILRCVPISNHLYFYWYRQILGQKVEFLVSFYNNEISEKSEIFDDQFSVERPDGSNFTLKIRSTKLEDSAMYFCASSGGQGDYGYTFGSGTRLTVV.